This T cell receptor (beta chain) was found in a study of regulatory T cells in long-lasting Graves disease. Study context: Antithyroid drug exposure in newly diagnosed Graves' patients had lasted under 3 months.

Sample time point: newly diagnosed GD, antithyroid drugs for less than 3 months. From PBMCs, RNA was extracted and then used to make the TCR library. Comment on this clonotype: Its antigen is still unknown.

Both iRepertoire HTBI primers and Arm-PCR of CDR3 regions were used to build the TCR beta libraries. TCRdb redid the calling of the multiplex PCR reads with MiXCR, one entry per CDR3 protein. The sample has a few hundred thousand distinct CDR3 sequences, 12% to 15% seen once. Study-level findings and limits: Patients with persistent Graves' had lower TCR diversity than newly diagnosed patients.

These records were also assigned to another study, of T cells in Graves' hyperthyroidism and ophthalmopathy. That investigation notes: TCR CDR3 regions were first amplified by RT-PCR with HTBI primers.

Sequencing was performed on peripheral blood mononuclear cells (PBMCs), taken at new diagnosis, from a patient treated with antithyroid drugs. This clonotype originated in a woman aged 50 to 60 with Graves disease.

CDR3 nucleotides: TGTGCCAGCTCCCCGGAAGCGGGAGGGCTCGGTGAGCAGTTCTTC. Protein product: CASSPEAGGLGEQFF. The chain has TRBV6-4 and TRBJ2-1; 10 nucleotides agree with TRBD2. The CDR3 runs 15 residues. V gave up 8 bases and J gave up 9 bases; unmatched junction bases: 13. Germline V CDR1 and CDR2: MRHNA, SNTAGT.